One sample yielded the 19 T cell receptor beta chains listed below, sequenced in a study of CD8 T cells in ankylosing spondylitis (TCRdb year 2017). Library generation was performed with 5' RACE. The sequencer was an Illumina HiSeq 2500. TCRdb cleaned the public reads at Q25 with fastp, built clones with MiXCR and kept in-frame beta chains. Merged by CDR3 protein, the rows form single entries marked with the most common genes and DNA. This sample is represented by some 290,000 distinct CDR3 sequences; approximately 20% of them were singletons. The leading ten clones occupy roughly 7.3% of the sample. The specimen was blood, either unsorted or a sorted T cell fraction (not recorded which). Source of these receptors: a male donor with ankylosing spondylitis or in good health (not recorded which).

Only a few counts were recorded for this clonotype. J is TRBJ2-2 and V is TRBV5-1; a weak D match, TRBD2 (5 bases). The germline V gene encodes CDR1 SGHRS and CDR2 YFSETQ. Trimming shortened V by 4 bases and J by 8 bases, and 12 bases separated the two germline ends. The CDR3 is made up of 13 amino acids. CDR3 nucleotides: TGCGCCAGCAGCGGGGAGCCGGGGGGGGAGCTGTTTTTT. It codes for CASSGEPGGELFF.

A few counts support this clonotype. The rearrangement joins TRBV14 to TRBJ2-1; 13 bases fit TRBD2. Germline CDR1 SGHDN, CDR2 FVKESK. The CDR3 is 16 residues long. Germline trimming cut 2 bases from V and 7 bases from J; bases unmatched to any gene: 5. Written as DNA, the CDR3 is TGTGCCAGCAGCCAATGGACTAGCGGGAGAGGAAATGAGCAGTTCTTC. It codes for CASSQWTSGRGNEQFF.

This clonotype was counted only a few times. V is TRBV12-3 or TRBV12-4 and J is TRBJ2-5; TRBD1 matches at 8 bases. V dropped 1 base and J dropped 4; count of bases not matched to a gene: 2. CDR3 size: 14 residues. CDR3: CASSLGTGIETQYF. As DNA, the CDR3 is TGTGCCAGCAGTTTAGGGACAGGGATAGAGACCCAGTACTTC.

This clonotype was recorded at least ten times. The rearrangement uses TRBV27 and TRBJ1-1; TRBD1 might be the D (5 bases). Germline V CDR1 and CDR2: MNHEY, SMNVEV (reference sequence). This CDR3 is 17 amino acids long. V was shortened by 4 bases and J by 1 base, with 19 bases between the two germline ends. The CDR3 DNA follows: TGTGCCAGCAGTTCCCTTCTGACATCTGGGGGGAACACTGAAGCTTTCTTT. Translated: CASSSLLTSGGNTEAFF.

This clonotype was detected only a few times. The genes are TRBV7-3 and TRBJ2-1; 9 bases fit TRBD2. The CDR3 totals 15 residues. After removal of 5 bases from V and 4 bases from J, the junction contained 6 bases not matched to a gene. CDR1 is SGHTA, CDR2 FQGTGA, per germline. The CDR3 is CASSPPGLAYNEQFF. In DNA, the CDR3 is TGTGCCAGCAGCCCGCCGGGACTAGCTTACAATGAGCAGTTCTTC.

Note on this clonotype: One end of the junction varies from germline; a read error may be responsible. V and J are TRBV9 and TRBJ2-5; D unresolved. Per germline, CDR1 SGDLS and CDR2 YYNGEE. The CDR3 covers 15 residues. CDR3 protein: CASSVSPNTREAQYF. CDR3 bases: TGTGCCAGCAGCGTTTCTCCAAACACAAGAGAGGCCCAGTACTTC.

There are a few counts of this clonotype. The J gene is TRBJ2-6, the V gene TRBV4-1; TRBD1 matches at 9 bases. The J segment lost 0 bases and the V segment lost 3 bases, leaving 6 bases of the junction unmatched. Germline CDR1 and CDR2: MGHRA and YSYEKL. The CDR3 length is 18 residues. CDR3 in amino acids: CASSQRRTGVSGANVLTF. CDR3 nucleotide sequence: TGCGCCAGCAGCCAGCGAAGGACAGGGGTCTCTGGGGCCAACGTCCTGACTTTC.

This clonotype was observed a handful of times. This rearrangement joins TRBV5-1 to TRBJ2-1; D is possibly TRBD2 (6 bases). Trimming pared 4 bases from V and 0 bases from J, leaving 11 bases between. Germline-derived CDR1 and CDR2 are SGHRS and YFSETQ. The CDR3 totals 15 residues. CDR3 sequence: CASSHGSLSYNEQFF. Written as DNA, the CDR3 is TGCGCCAGCAGCCACGGGAGCCTCTCCTACAATGAGCAGTTCTTC.

This clonotype was seen repeatedly, ten times or more. This chain connects TRBV5-1 to TRBJ1-1; 7 bases are a match to TRBD1. CDR1 is SGHRS, CDR2 YFSETQ, per germline. The CDR3 loop spans 14 amino acids. V was pared by 4 bases and J by 4 bases, with 7 bases of the junction left unmatched. The CDR3 DNA reads as TGCGCCAGCAGCGAGGTGGCAGGGGGCACTGAAGCTTTCTTT. Amino acids: CASSEVAGGTEAFF. Together with reference TRBV5-1 and TRBJ1-1, the CDR3 gives the full variable domain: KAGVTQTPRYLIKTRGQQVTLSCSPISGHRSVSWYQQTPGQGLQFLFEYFSETQRNKGNFPGRFSGRQFSNSRSEMNVSTLELGDSALYLCASSEVAGGTEAFFGQGTRLTVV.

In the case of this clonotype: At one end the junction does not follow the germline gene, possibly because of a read error. The chain employs TRBV29-1 and TRBJ2-3, with 15 positions matching TRBD2. The CDR3 totals 16 residues. CDR1 and CDR2 from the germline V gene are SQVTM and ANQGSEA. CDR3 bases: TGCGGCGTTCTCGGACTAGCGGGAGGGGACACAGATACGCAGTATTTT. Translating gives CGVLGLAGGDTDTQYF.

This clonotype occurred a few times. The chain is built from TRBV12-3 or TRBV12-4 and TRBJ2-2; possibly TRBD1 for D (6 bases). The CDR3 covers 13 residues. V lost 10 bases and J lost 2, with 11 bases in between. CDR3 sequence reads: CATDRHNTGELFF. The CDR3 DNA reads as TGTGCCACCGACAGGCACAACACCGGGGAGCTGTTTTTT.

This sequence joins TRBV20-1 and TRBJ1-6; 8 bases align to TRBD1. In germline, CDR1 is DFQATT, CDR2 SNEGSKA (reference sequence). V shed 6 bases and J 0 bases; nucleotides not matched to a gene: 10. This CDR3 comprises 17 residues. The DNA of the CDR3 is TGCAGTGCCCCGACAGGGGCGAGGGGCTCCTATAATTCACCCCTCCACTTT. Translation gives CSAPTGARGSYNSPLHF.

This clonotype was detected only a few times. The rearrangement uses TRBV6-1 and TRBJ1-2; TRBD1 agrees at 10 bases. V trimming: 6 bases; J trimming: 3 bases; junction bases outside the gene matches: 13. This CDR3 has 17 residues. Germline values: CDR1 MNHNS, CDR2 SASEGT. The CDR3 DNA follows: TGTGCCAGCAGCCCGTTCCGACAGGGGGCGCTTGACTATGGCTACACCTTC. Encoded protein: CASSPFRQGALDYGYTF.

In this sample, this clonotype turned up many times. The rearrangement uses TRBV12-3 or TRBV12-4 and TRBJ1-1, with no clear D. The CDR3 is 13 amino acids. Trimming took off 0 bases at V and 7 bases at J, with 9 bases between the two ends. For the CDR3, the DNA is TGTGCCAGCAGTTTAGCGTCGGAGGGTGAAGCTTTCTTT. Its translation: CASSLASEGEAFF.

The table lists this clonotype with a few counts. The V and J genes are TRBV10-3 and TRBJ2-2, with 8 nucleotides matching TRBD2. The CDR3 is 15 residues long. Germline V gene data show CDR1 as ENHRY and CDR2 as SYGVKD. J gave up 6 bases and V 6 bases, and 9 bases lay outside the gene matches. CDR3 DNA: TGTGCCATCAGCCTGTCCGGGACTAGGCCCGGGGAGCTGTTTTTT. Translating gives CAISLSGTRPGELFF.

The chain uses TRBV7-8 and TRBJ1-1; the D is unclear. The CDR3 runs to 16 residues. V was shortened by 0 bases and J by 3 bases, with 14 bases between the two germline ends. From germline, CDR1 is SGHVS and CDR2 FQNEAQ. The CDR3 DNA follows: TGTGCCAGCAGCTTAGCGGTGGCACTCGGCCACACTGAAGCTTTCTTT. Translation gives CASSLAVALGHTEAFF.

This clonotype was detected a few times. The V gene is TRBV20-1, the J gene TRBJ2-1, with TRBD2 matching over 12 bases. V shed 0 bases and J 2 bases; nucleotides not matched to a gene: 5. The CDR3 loop spans 17 amino acids. Germline V gene sequence: CDR1 DFQATT, CDR2 SNEGSKA (reference sequence). CDR3 DNA: TGCAGTGCTAGAGATCCCTGGACTAGCGGGGCCTACAATGAGCAGTTCTTC. This codes for CSARDPWTSGAYNEQFF.

This clonotype was observed a handful of times. The chain uses TRBV20-1 and TRBJ2-7; D tentatively reads TRBD1 or TRBD2 (5 bases each). Trimming shortened V by 1 base and J by 6 bases, and 13 bases separated the two germline ends. Germline V gene lookup returns CDR1 DFQATT and CDR2 SNEGSKA (reference sequence). The CDR3 is 13 amino acids. The CDR3 DNA follows: TGCAGTGCTAGAGGTCAAACGGGGCTCGAGCAGTACGTC. This sequence encodes CSARGQTGLEQYV.

This clonotype was picked up a small number of times. J is TRBJ1-5 and V is TRBV5-1; D may be TRBD1 (6 bases). Germline values: CDR1 SGHRS, CDR2 YFSETQ. This CDR3 contains 15 residues. Trimming stripped 4 bases from V and 4 bases from J, with 15 bases between. This CDR3 reads CASSMTGQLNQPQHF. In DNA form, the CDR3 reads TGCGCCAGCAGCATGACAGGTCAGCTTAATCAGCCCCAGCATTTT.